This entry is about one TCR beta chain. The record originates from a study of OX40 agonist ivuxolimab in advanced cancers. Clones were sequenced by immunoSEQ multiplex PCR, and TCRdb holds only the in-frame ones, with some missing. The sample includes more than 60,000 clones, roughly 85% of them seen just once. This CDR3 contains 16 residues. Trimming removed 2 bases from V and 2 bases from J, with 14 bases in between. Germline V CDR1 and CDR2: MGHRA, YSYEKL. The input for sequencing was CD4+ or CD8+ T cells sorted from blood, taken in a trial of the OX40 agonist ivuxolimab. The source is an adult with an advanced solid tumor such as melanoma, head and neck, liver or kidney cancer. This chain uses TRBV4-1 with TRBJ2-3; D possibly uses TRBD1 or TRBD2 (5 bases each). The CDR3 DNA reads TGCGCCAGCAGCCAACCGGGACCCAAACCCACAGATACGCAGTATTTT. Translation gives CASSQPGPKPTDTQYF.